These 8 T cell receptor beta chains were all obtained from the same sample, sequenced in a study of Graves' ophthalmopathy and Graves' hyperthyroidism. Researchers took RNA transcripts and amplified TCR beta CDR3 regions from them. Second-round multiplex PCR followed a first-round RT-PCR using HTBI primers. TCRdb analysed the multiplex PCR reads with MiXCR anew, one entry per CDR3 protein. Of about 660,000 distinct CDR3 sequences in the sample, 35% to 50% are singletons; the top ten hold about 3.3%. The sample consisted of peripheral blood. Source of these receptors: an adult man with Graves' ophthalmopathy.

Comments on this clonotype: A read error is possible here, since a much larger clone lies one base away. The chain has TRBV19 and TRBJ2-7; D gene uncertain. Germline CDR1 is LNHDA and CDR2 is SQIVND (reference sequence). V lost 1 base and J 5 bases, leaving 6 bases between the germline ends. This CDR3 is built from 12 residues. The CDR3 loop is CASSIGVHEQYF. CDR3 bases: TGTGCCAGTAGTATAGGGGTACACGAGCAGTACTTC.

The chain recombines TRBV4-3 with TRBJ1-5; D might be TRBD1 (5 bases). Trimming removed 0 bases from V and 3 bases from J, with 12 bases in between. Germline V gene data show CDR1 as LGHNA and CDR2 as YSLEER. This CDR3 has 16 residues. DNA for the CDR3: TGCGCCAGCAGCCAAGAAAGGGGAGGACTCAATCAGCCCCAGCATTTT. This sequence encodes CASSQERGGLNQPQHF.

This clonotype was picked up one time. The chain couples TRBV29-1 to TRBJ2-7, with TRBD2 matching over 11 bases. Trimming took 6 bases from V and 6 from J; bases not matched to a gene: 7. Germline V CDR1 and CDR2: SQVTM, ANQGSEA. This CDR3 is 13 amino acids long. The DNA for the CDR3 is TGCAGCGTGGGGGGACTAGCGGCCTTCGAGCAGTACTTC. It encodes CSVGGLAAFEQYF.

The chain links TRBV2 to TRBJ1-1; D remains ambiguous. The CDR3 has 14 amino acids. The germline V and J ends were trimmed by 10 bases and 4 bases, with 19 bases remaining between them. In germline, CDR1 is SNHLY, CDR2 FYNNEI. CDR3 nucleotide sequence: TGTGCCAACCCTTTGGAGAAACAGTCCACTGAAGCTTTCTTT. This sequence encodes CANPLEKQSTEAFF. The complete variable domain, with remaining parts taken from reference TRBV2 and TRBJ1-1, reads EPEVTQTPSHQVTQMGQEVILRCVPISNHLYFYWYRQILGQKVEFLVSFYNNEISEKSEIFDDQFSVERPDGSNFTLKIRSTKLEDSAMYFCANPLEKQSTEAFFGQGTRLTVV.

CDR3 in DNA: TGTGCCAGCAGCTTATTCAGCAGGGCTCGACCTTCACCCCTCCACTTT. The encoded protein is CASSLFSRARPSPLHF. This chain links TRBV11-2 with TRBJ1-6, with D possibly TRBD1 on 5 matching bases. This CDR3 has 16 residues. Trimming removed 2 bases from V and 9 bases from J, with 17 bases in between. Looked up from germline, CDR1 is SGHAT and CDR2 is FQNNGV.

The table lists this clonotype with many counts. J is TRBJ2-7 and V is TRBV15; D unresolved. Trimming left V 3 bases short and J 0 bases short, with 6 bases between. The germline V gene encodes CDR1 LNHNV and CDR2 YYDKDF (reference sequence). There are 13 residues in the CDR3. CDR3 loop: CATSSVSSYEQYF. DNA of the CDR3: TGTGCCACCAGCAGCGTGAGCTCCTACGAGCAGTACTTC.

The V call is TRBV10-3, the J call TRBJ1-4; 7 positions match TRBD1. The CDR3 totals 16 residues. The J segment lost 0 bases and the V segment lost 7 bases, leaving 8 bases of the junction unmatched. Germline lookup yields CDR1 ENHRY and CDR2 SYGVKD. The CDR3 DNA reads TGTGCCATCAACAGCGGGACAGCCTCAACTAATGAAAAACTGTTTTTT. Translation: CAINSGTASTNEKLFF.

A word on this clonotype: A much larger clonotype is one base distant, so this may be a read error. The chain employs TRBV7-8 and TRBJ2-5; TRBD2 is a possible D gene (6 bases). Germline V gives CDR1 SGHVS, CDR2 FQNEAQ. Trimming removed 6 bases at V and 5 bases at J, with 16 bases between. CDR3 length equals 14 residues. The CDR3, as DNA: TGTGCCAGCAGTTGGGACTGGGGTTCCGAGACCCAGTACTTC. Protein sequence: CASSWDWGSETQYF.